Below, 19 T cell receptor beta chains from the same sample are listed, as sequenced in a study of OX40 agonist ivuxolimab in advanced cancers. The table came from immunoSEQ multiplex PCR; TCRdb's copy has only in-frame clones and leaves some out. The sample lists about 69,000 clones; about 90% were seen once. Sequenced material: CD4+ or CD8+ T cells sorted from blood, taken in a trial of the OX40 agonist ivuxolimab. The receptors originated from an adult with an advanced solid tumor such as melanoma, head and neck, liver or kidney cancer.

The chain employs TRBV7-9 and TRBJ2-6; the D is unclear. Per germline, CDR1 SEHNR and CDR2 FQNEAQ (reference sequence). The CDR3 has 14 residues. Between the trimmed V and J ends, which lost 6 bases and 2 bases, there was a span of 8 bases. CDR3 nucleotide sequence: TGTGCCAGCAGAAGAGACCCTGGGGCCAACGTCCTGACTTTC. It is translated as CASRRDPGANVLTF.

This clone is medium-sized in the sample. This sequence joins TRBV9 and TRBJ2-7, with TRBD2 identical over 13 bases. The V and J ends lost 4 bases and 4 bases, in that order; junction bases with no gene match: 5. This CDR3 is built from 15 residues. Germline lookup yields CDR1 SGDLS and CDR2 YYNGEE. The CDR3 here is CASSPWTSGRYEQYF. DNA for the CDR3: TGTGCCAGCAGCCCTTGGACTAGCGGGAGATACGAGCAGTACTTC.

The V call is TRBV6-1, the J call TRBJ2-1; no reliable D call. V dropped 1 base and J dropped 13 bases, with 14 bases sitting between them. The CDR3 spans 13 residues. Germline assignment: CDR1 MNHNS and CDR2 SASEGT. CDR3 coding DNA: TGTGCCAGCAGTGAAGGGTGGACCATAGGCCAGTTCTTC. Translating gives CASSEGWTIGQFF.

This chain joins TRBV11-2 and TRBJ2-1, with 9 bases identical to TRBD2. The CDR3 totals 15 residues. V dropped 5 bases and J dropped 5; count of bases not matched to a gene: 7. Looked up from germline, CDR1 is SGHAT and CDR2 is FQNNGV. The CDR3 bases are TGTGCCAGCAGCCCCGGACTAGCGCGTAACAATGAGCAGTTCTTC. Amino acids: CASSPGLARNNEQFF.

The CDR3 DNA sequence: TGTGCCAGCCTTTGGGACAGCTATGGCTACACCTTC. Amino acids: CASLWDSYGYTF. The chain carries TRBV6-1 and TRBJ1-2; 7 bases agree with TRBD1. This CDR3 has 12 amino acids. The ends lost 8 bases at V and 4 bases at J; junction bases unmatched: 4. In germline, CDR1 is MNHNS, CDR2 SASEGT.

The chain couples TRBV29-1 to TRBJ1-2; tentative D call: TRBD1 (5 bases). Trimming shortened V by 5 bases and J by 3 bases, and 10 bases separated the two germline ends. CDR3 length: 12 residues. Germline-derived CDR1 and CDR2 are SQVTM and ANQGSEA. CDR3 nucleotide sequence: TGCAGCGTTCGCAGGGAGGACTATGGCTACACCTTC. Protein sequence: CSVRREDYGYTF.

The V gene is TRBV2, the J gene TRBJ1-1, with a weak D call TRBD1 (5 bases). This CDR3 contains 13 residues. The V gene's germline CDR1 is SNHLY and CDR2 FYNNEI. Trimming took 4 bases from V and 9 from J, leaving 15 bases between them. This CDR3 is CASSAGLVGKAFF. The CDR3 DNA reads as TGTGCCAGCAGTGCAGGGCTTGTGGGGAAAGCTTTCTTT.

The V gene is TRBV19, the J gene TRBJ2-7; perhaps TRBD2 as D (5 bases). V was cut by 1 base and J by 5 bases, with 12 bases left in between. Germline V gene data show CDR1 as LNHDA and CDR2 as SQIVND (reference sequence). This CDR3 spans 14 amino acids. The CDR3 protein is CASSIGEWPNEQYF. In DNA form, the CDR3 reads TGTGCCAGTAGTATAGGGGAGTGGCCCAACGAGCAGTACTTC.

This chain joins TRBV19 and TRBJ2-1; 10 bases fit TRBD1. J was trimmed by 4 bases and V by 6 bases; bases with no gene match: 6. CDR1 LNHDA and CDR2 SQIVND come from the germline V gene (reference sequence). This CDR3 is 15 amino acids long. CDR3 in DNA: TGTGCCAGTAGCTTGGACAGGGGGAAATACAATGAGCAGTTCTTC. Translated, it gives CASSLDRGKYNEQFF.

The chain recombines TRBV5-8 with TRBJ1-2; 7 bases are a match to TRBD1. Germline trimming cut 4 bases from V and 3 bases from J; bases unmatched to any gene: 6. CDR3 length: 14 amino acids. In germline, CDR1 is SGHTS, CDR2 YDEGEE. This CDR3 reads CASSSRQGHYGYTF. The CDR3 DNA is TGTGCCAGCAGCAGTCGACAGGGACACTATGGCTACACCTTC.

This sequence joins TRBV6-5 and TRBJ2-5; D uncertain. Looked up from germline, CDR1 is MNHEY and CDR2 is SVGAGI. Between the trimmed V and J ends, which lost 5 bases and 1 base, there was a span of 14 bases. CDR3 length: 15 residues. CDR3 bases: TGTGCCAGCAGTGTACAAGGACGCAGCCAAGAGACCCAGTACTTC. Translated: CASSVQGRSQETQYF.

The chain uses TRBV29-1 and TRBJ1-1; no firm D call. Trimming shortened V by 6 bases and J by 5 bases, and 16 bases separated the two germline ends. The CDR3 extends over 13 amino acids. Germline values: CDR1 SQVTM, CDR2 ANQGSEA. CDR3 nucleotide sequence: TGCAGCGTCTTCAGGACTGGTGCAACTGAAGCTTTCTTT. Residues: CSVFRTGATEAFF.

The J gene is TRBJ1-1, the V gene TRBV2; 7 nucleotides line up with TRBD1. The CDR3 has 16 residues. Germline V gene sequence: CDR1 SNHLY, CDR2 FYNNEI. The V gene end was trimmed by 8 bases and the J gene end by 1 base; junction bases not matched to a gene: 13. CDR3 bases: TGTGCCAGCTGGGAAAACACGGGACAGCAGAACACTGAAGCTTTCTTT. The encoded protein is CASWENTGQQNTEAFF. The full variable domain, rest sourced from reference TRBV2 and TRBJ1-1, is EPEVTQTPSHQVTQMGQEVILRCVPISNHLYFYWYRQILGQKVEFLVSFYNNEISEKSEIFDDQFSVERPDGSNFTLKIRSTKLEDSAMYFCASWENTGQQNTEAFFGQGTRLTVV.

The CDR3 DNA reads as TGTGCCAGCAGCCAAGGAGCAATCGGGGCCAACGTCCTGACTTTC. Its protein is CASSQGAIGANVLTF. V is TRBV14 and J is TRBJ2-6; D remains ambiguous. Deletions cut 1 base from V and 4 bases from J, with 8 bases between. CDR1 and CDR2 (germline): SGHDN, FVKESK. The CDR3 length is 15 residues.

The chain has TRBV5-4 and TRBJ1-1, with D possibly TRBD1 on 5 matching bases. Germline loops: CDR1 SGHNT, CDR2 YYREEE (reference sequence). This CDR3 contains 15 residues. The V and J ends lost 0 bases and 3 bases respectively, with 12 bases between them. In nucleotides, the CDR3 is TGTGCCAGCAGCTTGGAGCGGGGCCGCGACACTGAAGCTTTCTTT. Protein sequence: CASSLERGRDTEAFF.

The chain uses TRBV6-1 and TRBJ1-2; no firm D call. V gave up 5 bases and J gave up 10 bases, with 17 bases separating them. CDR3 size: 13 residues. The germline V gene encodes CDR1 MNHNS and CDR2 SASEGT. The CDR3 spells CASSFPMAVDYTF. CDR3 bases: TGTGCCAGCAGTTTCCCGATGGCCGTCGACTACACCTTC.

The chain uses TRBV25-1 and TRBJ1-2; D unclear. The CDR3 consists of 14 residues. V was trimmed by 6 bases and J by 5 bases, leaving 16 bases between them. CDR1 MGHDK and CDR2 SYGVNS come from the germline V gene. The CDR3 here is CASSPHPAVYGYTF. Here the CDR3 DNA reads TGTGCCAGCAGCCCCCACCCTGCAGTTTATGGCTACACCTTC.

This chain connects TRBV11-2 to TRBJ1-1; unclear D gene. The V and J ends lost 1 base and 2 bases respectively, with 20 bases between them. The CDR3 loop spans 18 amino acids. From germline, CDR1 is SGHAT and CDR2 FQNNGV. CDR3 amino acids: CASSLVGRTTSRNTEAFF. CDR3 DNA: TGTGCCAGCAGCTTAGTAGGCAGAACCACGTCGAGAAACACTGAAGCTTTCTTT.

This chain uses TRBV19 with TRBJ2-2; 9 positions match TRBD1. Germline-derived CDR1 and CDR2 are LNHDA and SQIVND (reference sequence). With 5 bases clipped from V and 0 bases from J, the junction kept 7 bases outside the gene matches. The CDR3 totals 17 residues. The CDR3 DNA sequence: TGTGCCAGTAGTCCCGGGACAGGGCTCCCGAACACCGGGGAGCTGTTTTTT. It codes for CASSPGTGLPNTGELFF. The variable domain in full, completed from reference TRBV19 and TRBJ2-2, reads DGGITQSPKYLFRKEGQNVTLSCEQNLNHDAMYWYRQDPGQGLRLIYYSQIVNDFQKGDIAEGYSVSREKKESFPLTVTSAQKNPTAFYLCASSPGTGLPNTGELFFGEGSRLTVL.